This TCR beta chain was identified in a study of blood T cell repertoires in COVID-19. Whole-study context: Acute and convalescent COVID-19 specimens originated in the United States, Italy and Spain. The analysed material was cDNA or gDNA that came from T cells, B-cell-depleted T cells, or PBMCs.

V was cut by 5 bases and J by 6 bases, with 19 bases left in between. CDR1 is SGHAT and CDR2 is FQNNGV in the germline V gene. This CDR3 has 15 amino acids. Study processing details: By means of reference gene primer amplification, nucleated cell counts were estimated. The table came from immunoSEQ multiplex PCR; TCRdb's copy has only in-frame clones and leaves some out. Clone size and the V and J calls come from that table; the DNA yielded D and trimming. The top ten hold approximately 13% of the sample, which has 98,000 or so clones, about 86% seen once. The clonotype was recovered from a woman in her sixties or seventies in a cohort sampled during active or convalescent COVID-19. This chain connects TRBV11-2 to TRBJ1-2; D gene ambiguous. Sample: peripheral blood. CDR3 region: CASSPHGSSFNGYTF. DNA of the CDR3: TGTGCCAGCAGCCCGCACGGGAGCTCCTTCAATGGCTACACCTTC.